This T cell receptor (beta chain) comes out of a study of shared clonotypes between healthy human individuals (dated by TCRdb to 2020 to 2021). About the full investigation: A few men and a couple of women, aged 18 to 49 years, made up the cohort. For each donor, three plates each were used for CD4 naive and CD4 memory, two plates were used for CD8 naive, and one plate was used for CD8 memory. The study deeply sequenced blood TCR repertoires of about 5 healthy adults to estimate repertoire size and the extent of clonotype sharing between individuals. To increase sequencing depth and limit assay-specific biases, TCR repertoire library preparation and sequencing were carried out by different laboratories using diverse techniques. Between about 0.8 and 8.9 billion PBMCs per donor were obtained by leukapheresis. Here is what the overall study found, with its caveats: Based on pairwise subsampling, the degree of clonotype sharing among donors was expected to be affected by sequencing depth. Because the study included only a small number of donors, the genetic and exposure-history diversity represented was limited. Incomplete sequencing was indicated by rarefaction of sorted-subset datasets, despite the large sequencing depth. Only blood was sampled, and tissue TCR repertoires likely differ from those in blood. Estimated clonotype richness was generally larger for naive than for memory subsets. About 5% of naive CD4, around 3.5% of naive CD8, 2.3% of memory CD4, and approximately 0.39% of memory CD8 clonotypes were shared across a few donors. Clonotypes shared by all four sorted-subset donors showed higher generation probabilities than non-shared clonotypes.

Using the deep immunoSEQ assay, multiplex PCR amplified TCR CDR3 regions from genomic DNA. Extracted genomic DNA from each cell subset was distributed evenly across all wells of several immunoSEQ 96-well plates, and each plate was treated as a replicate. For sorted subsets, each replicate PCR was loaded with approximately 200 ng genomic DNA, equivalent to roughly 30,000 T cell genomes. The purified libraries were quantified using a Qubit 3.0 fluorometer, sized with a Bioanalyzer 2100, and then quantified again using the KAPA Library Quantification kit. Every immunoSEQ 96-well plate was sequenced on a separate single-read 150-cycle Illumina NextSeq 550 flow cell. Regarding the original processing steps: Because only junctional sequences without quality scores were contained in the immunoSEQ output, filtering matching that applied to full-length reads could not be performed. To assign V/J genes and CDR3, sequences were annotated using PyIR, a Python wrapper for IgBLAST v1.9, with IMGT germline references. Reads were filtered out if the reads had weak V/J assignments (E-value above 1e-6), no CDR3, stop codons, out-of-frame junctions, or ambiguous translated residues. V3J clonotypes were defined by identical inferred V gene, J gene, and CDR3 amino acid sequence. To compute the percentage overlap between repertoires, the number of shared unique clonotypes was divided by the size of the smaller repertoire. Richness of each repertoire was evaluated using RTK rarefaction, the Chao1 estimator, and Recon v2.1 estimates of unobserved clonotypes. OLGA was used to compute generation probabilities for all TCRbeta clonotypes that the gDNA method yielded from a few donors. Drawn from immuneACCESS, this table holds only the in-frame rearrangements with V and J called that TCRdb kept. Clones are partly lost; checked studies trace under half to an unresolved V gene and leave the rest unexplained. The DNA was the basis for D and trimming; V, J and clone size are from that table. This sample lists 2 million to 2.5 million clones; nearly 97% were detected once. The ten top clones hold around 0.13% of the sample.

There are 16 amino acids in the CDR3, from cysteine to phenylalanine inclusive. The DNA shown is the 48-base CDR3, in frame from base 1. CDR1 and CDR2, looked up from the germline V gene, are LGHNA and YSLEER. V is reduced by 0 bases and J by 7 bases, leaving a spacing of 15 bases between them. Donors were healthy HIV-negative adults with no recently reported acute infections or vaccinations. Only Caucasian adults living in Nashville, Tennessee, USA were represented among the donors. CD4+ T cells were enriched through magnetic negative selection, after which naive cells were positively selected on CD45RA and the remaining negative fraction served as the memory subset. After blood collection by leukapheresis, PBMCs were isolated using Ficoll-Histopaque density gradient centrifugation and then cryopreserved in the vapor phase of liquid nitrogen. Purity and quantity of every magnetically sorted T cell population were checked by analytical flow cytometry. Each sorted fraction had its genomic DNA isolated and then quantified by UV absorbance on a Nanodrop 2000c.

This clone was recorded once. There is no known antigen for this receptor. It has no much larger one-base neighbor in the sample; base qualities were not kept. This receptor was taken from a man between 18 and 35 years old in good health. The chain links TRBV4-3 with TRBJ2-2; D gene: possibly TRBD2, on 5 matching bases. Sequencing was carried out using naive CD4+ T cells sorted from blood. The meaning of the sample's cell subset or site label: CD45RA+ positively selected. The DNA is as follows: TGCGCCAGCAGCCAAGATACCGGGATTCTTATCGGGGAGCTGTTTTTT. Its protein reads: CASSQDTGILIGELFF.